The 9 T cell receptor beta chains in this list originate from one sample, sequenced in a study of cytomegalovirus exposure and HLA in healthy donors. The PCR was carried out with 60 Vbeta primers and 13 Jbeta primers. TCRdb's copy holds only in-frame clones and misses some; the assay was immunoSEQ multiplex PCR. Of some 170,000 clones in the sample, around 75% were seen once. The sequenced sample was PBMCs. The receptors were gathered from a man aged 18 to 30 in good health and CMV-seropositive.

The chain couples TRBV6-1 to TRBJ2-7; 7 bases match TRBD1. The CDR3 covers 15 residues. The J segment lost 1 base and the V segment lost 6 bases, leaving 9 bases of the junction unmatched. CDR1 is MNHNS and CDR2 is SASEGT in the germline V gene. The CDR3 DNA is TGTGCCAGCAGGACGACAGGGATTATTTCCTACGAGCAGTACGTC. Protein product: CASRTTGIISYEQYV.

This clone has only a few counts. The CDR3: CASSSLGLGGYTF. In DNA form, the CDR3 reads TGCGCCAGCAGCTCTTTGGGTCTGGGCGGCTACACCTTC. The chain is built from TRBV4-1 and TRBJ1-2; D not certain. V lost 5 bases and J lost 8, with 15 bases in between. The germline gives CDR1 MGHRA, CDR2 YSYEKL. The CDR3 consists of 13 residues.

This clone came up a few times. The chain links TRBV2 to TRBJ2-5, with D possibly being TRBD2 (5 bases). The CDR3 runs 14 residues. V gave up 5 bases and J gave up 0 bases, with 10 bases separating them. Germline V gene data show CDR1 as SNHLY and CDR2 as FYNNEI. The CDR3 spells CASSSEENQETQYF. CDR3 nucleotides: TGTGCCAGCAGTTCGGAGGAGAACCAAGAGACCCAGTACTTC.

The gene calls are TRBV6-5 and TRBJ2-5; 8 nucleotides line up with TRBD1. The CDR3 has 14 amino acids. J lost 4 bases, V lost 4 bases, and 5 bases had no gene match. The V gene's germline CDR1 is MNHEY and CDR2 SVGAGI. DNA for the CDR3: TGTGCCAGCAGTTTCTCGGACAGGGTAGAGACCCAGTACTTC. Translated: CASSFSDRVETQYF.

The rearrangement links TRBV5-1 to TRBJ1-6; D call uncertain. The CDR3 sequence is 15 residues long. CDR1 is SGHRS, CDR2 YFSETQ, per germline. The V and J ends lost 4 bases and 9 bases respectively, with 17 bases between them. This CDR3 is CASSDSNGIGSPLHF. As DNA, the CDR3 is TGCGCCAGCAGCGACTCCAACGGGATCGGTTCACCCCTCCACTTT. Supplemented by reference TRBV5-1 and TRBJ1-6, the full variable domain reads KAGVTQTPRYLIKTRGQQVTLSCSPISGHRSVSWYQQTPGQGLQFLFEYFSETQRNKGNFPGRFSGRQFSNSRSEMNVSTLELGDSALYLCASSDSNGIGSPLHFGNGTRLTVT.

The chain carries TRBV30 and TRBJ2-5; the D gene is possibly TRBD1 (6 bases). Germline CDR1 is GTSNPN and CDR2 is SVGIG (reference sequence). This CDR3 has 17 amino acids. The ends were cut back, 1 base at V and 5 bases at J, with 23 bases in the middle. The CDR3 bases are TGTGCCTGGAGTGCCTATACGACAGGCCATCCGACGGAGACCCAGTACTTC. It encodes CAWSAYTTGHPTETQYF. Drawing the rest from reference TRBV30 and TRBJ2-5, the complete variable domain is SQTIHQWPATLVQPVGSPLSLECTVEGTSNPNLYWYRQAAGRGLQLLFYSVGIGQISSEVPQNLSASRPQDRQFILSSKKLLLSDSGFYLCAWSAYTTGHPTETQYFGPGTRLLVL.

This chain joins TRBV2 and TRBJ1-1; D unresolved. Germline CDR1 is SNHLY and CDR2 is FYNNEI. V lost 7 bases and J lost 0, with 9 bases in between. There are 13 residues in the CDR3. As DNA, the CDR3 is TGTGCCAGCATTTGGGAGGTGAACACTGAAGCTTTCTTT. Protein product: CASIWEVNTEAFF.

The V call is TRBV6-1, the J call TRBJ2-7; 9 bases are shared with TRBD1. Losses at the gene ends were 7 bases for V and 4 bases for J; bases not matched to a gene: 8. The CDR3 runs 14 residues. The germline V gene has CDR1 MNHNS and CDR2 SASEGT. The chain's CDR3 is CASTTWTGVYEQYF. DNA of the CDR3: TGTGCCAGCACTACATGGACAGGGGTTTACGAGCAGTACTTC.

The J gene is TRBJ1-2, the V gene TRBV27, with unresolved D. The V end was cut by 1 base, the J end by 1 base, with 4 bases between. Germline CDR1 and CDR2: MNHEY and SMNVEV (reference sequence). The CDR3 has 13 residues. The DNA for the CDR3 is TGTGCCAGCAGTTTATATCTTAACTATGGCTACACCTTC. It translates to CASSLYLNYGYTF.